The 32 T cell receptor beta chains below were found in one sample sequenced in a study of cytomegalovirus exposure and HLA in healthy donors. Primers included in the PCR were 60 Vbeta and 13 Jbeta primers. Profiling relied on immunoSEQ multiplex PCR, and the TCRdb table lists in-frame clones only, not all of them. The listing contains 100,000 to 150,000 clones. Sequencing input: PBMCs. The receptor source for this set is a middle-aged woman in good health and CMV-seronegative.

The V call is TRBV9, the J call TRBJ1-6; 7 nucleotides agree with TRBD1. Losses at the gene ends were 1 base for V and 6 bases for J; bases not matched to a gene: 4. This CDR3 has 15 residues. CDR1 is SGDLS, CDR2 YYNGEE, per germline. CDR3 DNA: TGTGCCAGCAGCGTATCAGGGGGTCGTAATTCACCCCTCCACTTT. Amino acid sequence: CASSVSGGRNSPLHF.

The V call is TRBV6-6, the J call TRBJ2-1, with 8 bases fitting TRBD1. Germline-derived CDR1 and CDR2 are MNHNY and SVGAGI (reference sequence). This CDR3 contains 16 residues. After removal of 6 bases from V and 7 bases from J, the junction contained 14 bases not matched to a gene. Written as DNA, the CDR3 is TGTGCCAGCAGCACCGACAGGGGAAGGCTTGTGAATGAGCAGTTCTTC. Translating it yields CASSTDRGRLVNEQFF.

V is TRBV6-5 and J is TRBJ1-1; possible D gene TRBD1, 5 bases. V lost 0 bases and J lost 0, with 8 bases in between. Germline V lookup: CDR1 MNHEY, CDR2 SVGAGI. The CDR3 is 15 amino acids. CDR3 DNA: TGTGCCAGCAGTTACTCGGAGGGGTTGAACACTGAAGCTTTCTTT. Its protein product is CASSYSEGLNTEAFF.

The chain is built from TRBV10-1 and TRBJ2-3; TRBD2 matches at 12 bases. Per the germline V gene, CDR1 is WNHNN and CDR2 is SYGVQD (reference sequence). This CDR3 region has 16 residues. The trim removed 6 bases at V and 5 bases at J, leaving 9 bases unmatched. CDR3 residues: CASRGLAGGLGDTQYF. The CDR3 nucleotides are TGCGCCAGCAGGGGACTAGCGGGCGGCTTGGGAGATACGCAGTATTTT.

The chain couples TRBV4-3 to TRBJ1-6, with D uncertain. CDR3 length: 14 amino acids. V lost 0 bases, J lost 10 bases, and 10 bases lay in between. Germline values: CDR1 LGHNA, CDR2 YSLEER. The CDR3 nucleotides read TGCGCCAGCAGCCAAGATTCAGCGGGATCACCCCTCCACTTT. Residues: CASSQDSAGSPLHF.

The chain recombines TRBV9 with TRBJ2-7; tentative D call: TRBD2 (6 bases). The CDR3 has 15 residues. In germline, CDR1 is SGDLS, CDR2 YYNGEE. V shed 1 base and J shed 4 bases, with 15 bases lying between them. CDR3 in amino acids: CASSVSTGVLYEQYF. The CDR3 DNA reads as TGTGCCAGCAGCGTATCGACGGGGGTCTTGTACGAGCAGTACTTC.

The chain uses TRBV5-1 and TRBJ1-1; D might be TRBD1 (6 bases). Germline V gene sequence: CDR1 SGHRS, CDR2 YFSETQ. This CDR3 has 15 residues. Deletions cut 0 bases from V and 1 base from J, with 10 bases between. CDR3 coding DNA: TGCGCCAGCAGCTTGGGGGAAGGGGGGAACACTGAAGCTTTCTTT. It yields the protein CASSLGEGGNTEAFF.

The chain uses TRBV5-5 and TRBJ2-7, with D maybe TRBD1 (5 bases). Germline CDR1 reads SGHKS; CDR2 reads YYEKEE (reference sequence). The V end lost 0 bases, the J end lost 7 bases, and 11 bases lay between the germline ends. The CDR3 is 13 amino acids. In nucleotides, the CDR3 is TGTGCCAGCAGCTTGGCGGCAGGGCGAGAGCAGTACGTC. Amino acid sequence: CASSLAAGREQYV.

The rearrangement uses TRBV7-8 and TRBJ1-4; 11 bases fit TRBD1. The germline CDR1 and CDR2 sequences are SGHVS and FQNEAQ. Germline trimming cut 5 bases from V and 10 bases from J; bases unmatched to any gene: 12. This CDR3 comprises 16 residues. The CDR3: CASSQTPGQGVGKLFF. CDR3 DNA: TGTGCCAGCAGCCAAACCCCGGGACAGGGGGTTGGAAAACTGTTTTTT.

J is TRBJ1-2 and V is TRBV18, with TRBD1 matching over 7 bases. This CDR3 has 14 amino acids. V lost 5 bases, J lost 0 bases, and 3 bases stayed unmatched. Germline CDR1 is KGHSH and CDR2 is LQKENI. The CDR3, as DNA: TGTGCCAGCTCATCCGGGACAGCTAACTATGGCTACACCTTC. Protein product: CASSSGTANYGYTF.

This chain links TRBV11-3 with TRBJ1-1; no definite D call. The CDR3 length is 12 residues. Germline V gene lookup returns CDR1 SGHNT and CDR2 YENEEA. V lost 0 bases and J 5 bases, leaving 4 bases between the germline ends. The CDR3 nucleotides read TGTGCCAGCAGCTTAGACGGGACTGAAGCTTTCTTT. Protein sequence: CASSLDGTEAFF.

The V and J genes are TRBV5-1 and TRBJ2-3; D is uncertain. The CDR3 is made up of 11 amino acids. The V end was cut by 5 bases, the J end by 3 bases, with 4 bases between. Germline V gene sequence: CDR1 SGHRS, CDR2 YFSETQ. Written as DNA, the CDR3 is TGCGCCAGCAGTTCAACAGATACGCAGTATTTT. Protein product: CASSSTDTQYF.

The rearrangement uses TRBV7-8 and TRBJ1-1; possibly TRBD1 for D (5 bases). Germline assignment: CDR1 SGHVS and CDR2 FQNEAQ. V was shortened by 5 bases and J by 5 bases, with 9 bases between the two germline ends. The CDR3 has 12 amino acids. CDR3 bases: TGTGCCAGCAGCCAGGGCCGTACTGAAGCTTTCTTT. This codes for CASSQGRTEAFF. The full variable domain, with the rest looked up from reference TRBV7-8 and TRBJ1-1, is GAGVSQSPRYKVAKRGQDVALRCDPISGHVSLFWYQQALGQGPEFLTYFQNEAQLDKSGLPSDRFFAERPEGSVSTLKIQRTQQEDSAVYLCASSQGRTEAFFGQGTRLTVV.

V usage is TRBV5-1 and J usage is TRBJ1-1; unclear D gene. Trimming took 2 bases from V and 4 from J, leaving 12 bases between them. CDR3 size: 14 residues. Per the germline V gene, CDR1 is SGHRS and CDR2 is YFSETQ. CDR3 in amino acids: CASSLTGFGTEAFF. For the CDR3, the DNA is TGCGCCAGCAGCTTAACCGGGTTTGGCACTGAAGCTTTCTTT.

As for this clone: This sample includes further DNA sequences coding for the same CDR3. This CDR3 reads CASSRGDTEAFF. The CDR3 DNA follows: TGTGCCAGCTCCAGAGGAGACACTGAAGCTTTCTTT. The V gene is TRBV6-5, the J gene TRBJ1-1; D remains unclear. The V end was cut by 8 bases, the J end by 3 bases, with 10 bases between. There are 12 residues in the CDR3. The germline CDR1 and CDR2 sequences are MNHEY and SVGAGI.

CDR3 sequence: CASSNRGQNYGYTF. The CDR3 DNA follows: TGTGCCAGCAGCAACAGGGGGCAGAACTATGGCTACACCTTC. V and J are TRBV6-5 and TRBJ1-2; 9 positions match TRBD1. After removal of 6 bases from V and 2 bases from J, the junction contained 4 bases not matched to a gene. Per germline, CDR1 MNHEY and CDR2 SVGAGI. The CDR3 loop spans 14 amino acids.

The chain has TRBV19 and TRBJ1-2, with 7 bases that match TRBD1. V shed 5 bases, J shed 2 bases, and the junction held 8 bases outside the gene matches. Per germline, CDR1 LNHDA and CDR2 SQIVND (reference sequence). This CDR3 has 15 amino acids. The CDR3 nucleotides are TGTGCCAGTAGTGCACCGGGACAGCTAAACTATGGCTACACCTTC. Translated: CASSAPGQLNYGYTF.

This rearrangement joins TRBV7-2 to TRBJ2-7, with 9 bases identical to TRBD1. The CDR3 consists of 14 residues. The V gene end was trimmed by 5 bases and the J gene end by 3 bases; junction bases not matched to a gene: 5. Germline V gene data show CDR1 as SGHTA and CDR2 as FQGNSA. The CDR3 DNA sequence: TGTGCCAGCAGCCAACAGGGGGCAGTCTACGAGCAGTACTTC. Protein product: CASSQQGAVYEQYF.

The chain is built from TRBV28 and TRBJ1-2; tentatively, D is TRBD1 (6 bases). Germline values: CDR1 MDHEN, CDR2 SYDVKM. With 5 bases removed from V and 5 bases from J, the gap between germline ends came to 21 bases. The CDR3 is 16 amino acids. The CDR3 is CASSTAPPGASYGYTF. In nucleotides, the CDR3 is TGTGCCAGCAGTACCGCTCCCCCAGGGGCGAGTTATGGCTACACCTTC.

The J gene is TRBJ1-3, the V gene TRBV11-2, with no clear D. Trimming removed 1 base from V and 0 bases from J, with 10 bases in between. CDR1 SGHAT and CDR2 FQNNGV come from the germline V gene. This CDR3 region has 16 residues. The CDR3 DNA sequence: TGTGCCAGCAGCTTAGTGTTCGACTCCTCTGGAAACACCATATATTTT. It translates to CASSLVFDSSGNTIYF.

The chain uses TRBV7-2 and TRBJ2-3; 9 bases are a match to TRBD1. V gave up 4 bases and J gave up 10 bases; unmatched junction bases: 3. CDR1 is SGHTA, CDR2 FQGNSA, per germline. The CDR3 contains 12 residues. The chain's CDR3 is CASSSDRGPQYF. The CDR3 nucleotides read TGTGCCAGCAGCTCGGACAGGGGACCGCAGTATTTT.

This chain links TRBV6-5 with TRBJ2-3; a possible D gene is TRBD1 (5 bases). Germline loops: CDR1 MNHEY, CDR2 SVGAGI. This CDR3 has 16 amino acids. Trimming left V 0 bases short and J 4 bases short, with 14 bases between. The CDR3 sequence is CASSYSGREGPDTQYF. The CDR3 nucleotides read TGTGCCAGCAGTTACTCGGGCAGGGAAGGCCCAGATACGCAGTATTTT.

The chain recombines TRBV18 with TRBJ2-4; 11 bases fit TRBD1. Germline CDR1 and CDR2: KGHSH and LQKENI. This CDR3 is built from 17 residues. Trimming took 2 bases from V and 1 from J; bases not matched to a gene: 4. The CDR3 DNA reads TGTGCCAGCTCACCAGGACAGGGGGCTGGGGCCAAAAACATTCAGTACTTC. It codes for CASSPGQGAGAKNIQYF.

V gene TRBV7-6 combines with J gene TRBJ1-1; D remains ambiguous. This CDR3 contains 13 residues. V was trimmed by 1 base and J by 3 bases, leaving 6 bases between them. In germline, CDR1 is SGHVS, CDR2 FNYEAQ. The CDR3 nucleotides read TGTGCCAGCAGCTTAGTGGGCTACACTGAAGCTTTCTTT. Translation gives CASSLVGYTEAFF.

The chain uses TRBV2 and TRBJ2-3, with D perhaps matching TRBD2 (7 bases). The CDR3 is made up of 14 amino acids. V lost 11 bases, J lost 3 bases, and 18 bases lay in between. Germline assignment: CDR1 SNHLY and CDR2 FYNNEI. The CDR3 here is CALKGGLETDTQYF. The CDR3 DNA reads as TGTGCCCTTAAGGGGGGGTTAGAAACAGATACGCAGTATTTT. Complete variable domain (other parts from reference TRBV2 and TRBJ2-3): EPEVTQTPSHQVTQMGQEVILRCVPISNHLYFYWYRQILGQKVEFLVSFYNNEISEKSEIFDDQFSVERPDGSNFTLKIRSTKLEDSAMYFCALKGGLETDTQYFGPGTRLTVL.

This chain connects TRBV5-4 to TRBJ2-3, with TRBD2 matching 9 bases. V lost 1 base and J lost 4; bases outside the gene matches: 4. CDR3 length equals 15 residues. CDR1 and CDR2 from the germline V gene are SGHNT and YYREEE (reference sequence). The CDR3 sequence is CASSLRRGGADTQYF. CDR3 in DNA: TGTGCCAGCAGCTTGAGGCGGGGGGGAGCAGATACGCAGTATTTT.

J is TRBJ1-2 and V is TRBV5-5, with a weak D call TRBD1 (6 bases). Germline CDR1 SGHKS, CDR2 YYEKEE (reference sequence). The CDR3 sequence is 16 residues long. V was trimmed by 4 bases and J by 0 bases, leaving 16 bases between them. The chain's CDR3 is CASSPNRESTNYGYTF. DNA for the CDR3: TGTGCCAGCAGCCCGAACAGGGAAAGTACTAACTATGGCTACACCTTC.

The CDR3 DNA reads TGTGCCAGCTCCCCTGGACTCAATCAGCCCCAGCATTTT. This gives the protein CASSPGLNQPQHF. The J gene is TRBJ1-5, the V gene TRBV18, with D unresolved. The CDR3 covers 13 residues. Germline CDR1 KGHSH, CDR2 LQKENI. V lost 6 bases and J lost 3, with 9 bases in between.

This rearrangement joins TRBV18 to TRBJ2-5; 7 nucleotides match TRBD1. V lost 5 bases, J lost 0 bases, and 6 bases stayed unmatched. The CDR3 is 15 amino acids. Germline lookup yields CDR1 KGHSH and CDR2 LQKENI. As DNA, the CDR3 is TGTGCCAGCTCATCAGACAGGGACCACCAAGAGACCCAGTACTTC. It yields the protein CASSSDRDHQETQYF. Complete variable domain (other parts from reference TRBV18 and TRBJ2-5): NAGVMQNPRHLVRRRGQEARLRCSPMKGHSHVYWYRQLPEEGLKFMVYLQKENIIDESGMPKERFSAEFPKEGPSILRIQQVVRGDSAAYFCASSSDRDHQETQYFGPGTRLLVL.

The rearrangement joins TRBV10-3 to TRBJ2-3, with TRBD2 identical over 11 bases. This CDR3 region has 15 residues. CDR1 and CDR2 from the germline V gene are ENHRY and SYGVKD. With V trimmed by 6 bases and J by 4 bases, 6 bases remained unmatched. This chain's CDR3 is CAISYSTSGADTQYF. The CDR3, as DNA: TGTGCCATCAGCTACTCGACTAGCGGGGCAGATACGCAGTATTTT.

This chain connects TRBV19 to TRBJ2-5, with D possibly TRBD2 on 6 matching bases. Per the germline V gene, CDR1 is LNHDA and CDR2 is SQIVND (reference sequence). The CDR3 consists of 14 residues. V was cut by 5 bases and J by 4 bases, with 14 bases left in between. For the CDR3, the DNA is TGTGCCAGTAGTTCAACATTCGGGGGAGAGACCCAGTACTTC. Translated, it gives CASSSTFGGETQYF. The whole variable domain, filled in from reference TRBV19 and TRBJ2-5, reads DGGITQSPKYLFRKEGQNVTLSCEQNLNHDAMYWYRQDPGQGLRLIYYSQIVNDFQKGDIAEGYSVSREKKESFPLTVTSAQKNPTAFYLCASSSTFGGETQYFGPGTRLLVL.

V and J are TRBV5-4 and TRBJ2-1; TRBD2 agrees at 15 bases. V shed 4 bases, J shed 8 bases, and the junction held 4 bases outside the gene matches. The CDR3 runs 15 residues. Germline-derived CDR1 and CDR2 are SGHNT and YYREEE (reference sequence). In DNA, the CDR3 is TGTGCCAGCAGCCCGTGGACTAGCGGGGGGGATGAGCAGTTCTTC. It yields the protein CASSPWTSGGDEQFF.